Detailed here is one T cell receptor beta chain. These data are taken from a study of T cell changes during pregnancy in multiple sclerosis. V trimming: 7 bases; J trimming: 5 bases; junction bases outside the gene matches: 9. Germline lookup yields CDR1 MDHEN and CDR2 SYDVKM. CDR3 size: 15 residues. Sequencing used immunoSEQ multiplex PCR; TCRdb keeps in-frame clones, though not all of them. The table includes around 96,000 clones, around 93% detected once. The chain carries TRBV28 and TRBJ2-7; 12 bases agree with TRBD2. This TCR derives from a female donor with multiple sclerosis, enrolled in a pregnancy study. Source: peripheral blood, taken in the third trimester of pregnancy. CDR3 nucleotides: TGTGCCAGCACCTGGCTGACTAGCGGGAGAAACGAGCAGTACTTC. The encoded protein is CASTWLTSGRNEQYF. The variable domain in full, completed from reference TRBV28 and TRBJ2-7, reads DVKVTQSSRYLVKRTGEKVFLECVQDMDHENMFWYRQDPGLGLRLIYFSYDVKMKEKGDIPEGYSVSREKKERFSLILESASTNQTSMYLCASTWLTSGRNEQYFGPGTRLTVT.